This TCR beta chain derives from a study of regulatory T cells in long-lasting Graves disease. Trimming stripped 2 bases from V and 0 bases from J, with 11 bases between. Germline V gene lookup returns CDR1 MNHEY and CDR2 SVGEGT. The CDR3 has 15 amino acids. Arm-PCR of CDR3 regions with iRepertoire HTBI primers generated TCR beta libraries. Each CDR3 protein is one row after TCRdb ran MiXCR on the multiplex PCR reads. Of a few hundred thousand distinct CDR3 sequences in the sample, 20% to 25% were seen once. Details on this clonotype: What it binds is not known.

Time point described: persistent/refractory GD, antithyroid drugs over 5 years with positive TRAb. Isolated PBMC RNA provided the starting material for the TCR library. Study-wide points: It was in persistent disease that TRBV28, TRBJ1-2 and TRBJ2-5 were favored.

V gene TRBV6-2 or TRBV6-3 combines with J gene TRBJ2-7; D is unresolved. Sequenced here: peripheral blood mononuclear cells (PBMCs), sampled when the disease was refractory, from a patient treated with antithyroid drugs. This TCR was recovered from a female donor with Graves disease. The CDR3 bases are TGTGCCAGCAGTTACGGCGGTGAGAGCTCCTACGAGCAGTACTTC. Its translation: CASSYGGESSYEQYF.